These T cell receptor beta chains were read from a single sample in a study of blood T cell repertoires in COVID-19. Here immunoSEQ multiplex PCR was the method, and the copy in TCRdb shows in-frame clones only, minus some. The sample lists around 83,000 clones; around 89% were seen once. Material: peripheral blood. These receptors were taken from a man in his sixties or seventies with active or convalescent COVID-19. Both conserved end residues are trimmed from each CDR3.

j_call v_call cdr3_aa
TRBJ2-1 TRBV18 ASSLSAEYNEQF
TRBJ1-2 TRBV28 ASSLRFYGYT
TRBJ2-4 TRBV28 ASSRPWTSGSQNIQY
TRBJ2-4 TRBV2 ASSEIGIQY
TRBJ2-1 TRBV6-2/TRBV6-3 ASSYPSGREVRGEQF
TRBJ2-1 TRBV4-2 ASSQPGLHNEQF
TRBJ2-2 TRBV18 ASSRGPRVNTGELF
TRBJ1-3 TRBV18 ASSPPGQSSGNTIY
TRBJ1-5 TRBV21-1 ASRDRVNQPQH
TRBJ2-3 TRBV6-1 ASSDPAGGTDTQY
TRBJ2-7 TRBV7-9 ASSSGQIQYEQY
TRBJ1-1 TRBV27 ASSPPRTGGGSEAF
TRBJ1-2 TRBV6-6 ASSPEENYGYT
TRBJ1-5 TRBV30 AWSKGGSNQPQH
TRBJ2-3 TRBV28 ASSFSGPGDTQY
TRBJ2-3 TRBV18 ASSPGQGGTDTQY
TRBJ2-5 TRBV10-3 AISGASSGRVETQY
TRBJ2-1 TRBV19 ASSMAQLWGDEQF
TRBJ1-3 TRBV7-9 ASSRWQGSGNTIY
TRBJ2-3 TRBV10-3 AISPGDTQY
TRBJ1-2 TRBV24-1 ATSDARQGEGYT
TRBJ1-3 TRBV4-1 ASSQDSGGSGNTIY
TRBJ1-5 TRBV6-2/TRBV6-3 ASSGTGGQPQH
TRBJ2-7 TRBV28 ASNSGYYEQY
TRBJ1-2 TRBV7-2 ASSPRTGSGYT
TRBJ2-3 TRBV9 ASSVFGMAGISDTQY
TRBJ2-7 TRBV5-1 ASSFATGGDEQY
TRBJ2-1 TRBV5-1 ASSLELADEQF
TRBJ1-5 TRBV6-5 ASSYSMSGNQPQH
TRBJ1-1 TRBV2 ASRSRGSDTEAF
TRBJ2-3 TRBV9 ASSTGSPPDTQY
TRBJ2-1 TRBV5-1 ASSPTLQGSNEQF
TRBJ2-2 TRBV30 AWSPLGYEATGELF
TRBJ1-6 TRBV28 ASRATGGGGSYNSPLH
TRBJ1-2 TRBV6-5 ASSYNPTGGRYGYT
TRBJ1-1 TRBV6-5 ASTRGLNTEAF
TRBJ1-2 TRBV7-9 ASSLTGGSGYT
TRBJ1-1 TRBV2 ASQRRPGDTEAF
TRBJ2-7 TRBV28 ASSHPAHSSYEQY
TRBJ2-1 TRBV7-3 ASRSSGIIYEQF
TRBJ1-4 TRBV7-6 ASSPQRDGEFATNEKLF
TRBJ1-6 TRBV19 ASSIRTGGLFGSPLH
TRBJ1-1 TRBV15 ATSRDRVGGTEAF
TRBJ2-2 TRBV9 ASSVGVSGRIAGELF
TRBJ2-3 TRBV5-1 ASSRAGGPADTQY